Included here is one T cell receptor (beta chain) sequence, with context. At least ten counts were recorded for this clone. This receptor's antigen is unknown. No much larger clonotype is one base removed from it; base qualities were not supplied. This sample was taken from a study of blood T cell repertoires in COVID-19 (dated by TCRdb to 2020 to 2022). At the level of the whole study: The collaborator samples originated in the United States, Italy and Spain and spanned the acute and convalescent phases of COVID-19. The prospective study material was composed of cDNA or gDNA derived from T cells, B-cell-depleted T cells, or PBMCs. Subjects who had been exposed to COVID-19, were actively infected with it, or had recovered from it provided the deeply sampled blood TCRbeta repertoires that made up the dataset. The repertoires were released in a freely available public database meant as a resource for research on the immune response to SARS-CoV-2. The samples were drawn from the first 160 participants of the ongoing ImmuneRACE study and from roughly 1,300 subjects provided by 6 global collaborators. A de-identified subject ID, COVID-19 status, age in years and sex were almost always included in the sample metadata. Where HLA class I and class II types were available, the types were taken from metadata supplied by the sample provider, not from assay-based typing.

The CDR1 and CDR2 encoded by the germline V gene are KGHSH and LQKENI. The germline V end is reduced by 2 bases and the J end by 3 bases; junction bases left unmatched: 13. The CDR3 starts with the cysteine, ends with the phenylalanine, and has 18 residues. The sequence is cut down to CDR3 DNA, 54 bases in frame from base 1. Broad study findings and their caveats: How much clinical and demographic metadata was included differed by source and by participant, and the metadata was provided uncurated.

TCRbeta CDR3 regions were amplified from genomic DNA using the immunoSEQ Assay, a bias-controlled multiplex PCR. From the authors' description of their analysis: Nucleated cell counts per sample were estimated from amplification of reference gene primers within the assay. To quantify the absolute abundance of each unique TCRbeta CDR3 rearrangement, sequence reads were collapsed and filtered. Productive Simpson clonality was computed per sample as the square root of Simpson's diversity index over productive rearrangements. In its TCRdb copy, this immuneACCESS table keeps in-frame sequences only and misses some clones. Where compared with another copy, unresolved V genes explain less than half of these, and the others have no known cause. V and J calls and clone size are those listed in that table; D and trimming were worked out from the DNA. For this sample the table gives 200,000 to 250,000 clones, of which roughly 80% were detected only once. The ten largest clones capture roughly 1.3% of the sample.

Enrolling through a virtual design, the prospective study's participants ranged in age from about 18 to 89 years and lived across 24 United States geographic areas. In the prospective study, cohorts were assigned on the basis of participant-reported clinical history obtained from a screening survey and a study questionnaire. Mobile phlebotomists in the prospective study collected whole blood, serum and a nasopharyngeal or oropharyngeal swab from every participant. Prospective study participants could optionally give additional blood draws and questionnaires over an approximately two-month period. Blood samples from the prospective study were shipped frozen or at room temperature prior to DNA extraction.

The chain is encoded by TRBV18 joined to TRBJ1-1; TRBD1 lines up with 9 middle nucleotides. Sequences were obtained from PBMCs or T cells enriched from blood (not recorded which). The source is a woman in her thirties or forties with acute COVID-19. CDR3 sequence: CASSPSWGFDRGDTEAFF. The bases read TGTGCCAGCTCACCAAGCTGGGGATTTGACAGGGGGGACACTGAAGCTTTCTTT.